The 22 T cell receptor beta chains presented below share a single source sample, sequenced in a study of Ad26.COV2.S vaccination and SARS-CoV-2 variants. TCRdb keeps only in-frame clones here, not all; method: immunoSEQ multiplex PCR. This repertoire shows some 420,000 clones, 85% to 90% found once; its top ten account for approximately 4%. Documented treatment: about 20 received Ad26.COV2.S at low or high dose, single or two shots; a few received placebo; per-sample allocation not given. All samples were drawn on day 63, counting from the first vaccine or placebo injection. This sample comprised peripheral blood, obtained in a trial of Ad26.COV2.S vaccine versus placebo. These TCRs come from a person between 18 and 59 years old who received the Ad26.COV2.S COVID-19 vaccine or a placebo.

CDR3 nucleotide sequence: TGTGCCAGCAGCGACTGGACAGGGGGGACGGGGAACACTGAAGCTTTCTTT. Its translation: CASSDWTGGTGNTEAFF. The chain couples TRBV7-9 to TRBJ1-1, with 10 bases that match TRBD1. The CDR3 loop spans 17 amino acids. V lost 5 bases to trimming and J lost 1 base; unmatched junction nucleotides: 10. From germline, CDR1 is SEHNR and CDR2 FQNEAQ (reference sequence).

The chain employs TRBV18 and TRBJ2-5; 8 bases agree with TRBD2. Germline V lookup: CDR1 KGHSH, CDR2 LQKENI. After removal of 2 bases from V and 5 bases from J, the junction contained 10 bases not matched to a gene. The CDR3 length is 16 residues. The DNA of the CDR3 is TGTGCCAGCTCACCAGTAGCGGGGCGGAATGAGGAGACCCAGTACTTC. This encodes CASSPVAGRNEETQYF.

The CDR3 nucleotides read TGTGCCAGCAGCCATCGCCGACAGGGGGCCTACGAGCAGTACTTC. Translation gives CASSHRRQGAYEQYF. The chain couples TRBV3-1 (or the pseudogene TRBV3-2) to TRBJ2-7; 9 bases line up with TRBD1. Trimming removed 3 bases from V and 2 bases from J; junction bases left unmatched: 5. From germline, CDR1 is LGHDT and CDR2 YNNKEL (reference sequence). The CDR3 has 15 residues.

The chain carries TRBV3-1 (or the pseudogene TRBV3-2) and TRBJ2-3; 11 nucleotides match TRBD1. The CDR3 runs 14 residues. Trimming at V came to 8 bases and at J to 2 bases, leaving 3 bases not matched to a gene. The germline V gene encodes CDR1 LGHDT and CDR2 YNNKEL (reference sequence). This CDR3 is CASGGQGVTDTQYF. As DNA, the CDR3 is TGTGCCAGCGGGGGACAGGGGGTCACAGATACGCAGTATTTT.

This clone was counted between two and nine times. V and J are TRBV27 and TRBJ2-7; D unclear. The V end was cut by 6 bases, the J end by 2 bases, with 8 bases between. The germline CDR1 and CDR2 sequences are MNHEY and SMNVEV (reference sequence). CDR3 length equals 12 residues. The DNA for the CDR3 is TGTGCCAGCAGCGGGTCCCCCTACGAGCAGTACTTC. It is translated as CASSGSPYEQYF.

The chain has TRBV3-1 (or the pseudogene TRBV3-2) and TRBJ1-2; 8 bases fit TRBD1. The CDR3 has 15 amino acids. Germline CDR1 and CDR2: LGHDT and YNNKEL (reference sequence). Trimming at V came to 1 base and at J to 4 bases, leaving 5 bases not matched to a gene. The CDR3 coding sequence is TGTGCCAGCAGCCAAGGCCAGGGGGCTGGCTATGGCTACACCTTC. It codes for CASSQGQGAGYGYTF.

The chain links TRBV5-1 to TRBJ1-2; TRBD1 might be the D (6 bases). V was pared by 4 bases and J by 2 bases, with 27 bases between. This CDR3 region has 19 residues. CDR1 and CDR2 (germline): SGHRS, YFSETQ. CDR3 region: CASSDPELGHVGWNYGYTF. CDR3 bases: TGCGCCAGCAGCGATCCAGAACTGGGACACGTCGGCTGGAACTATGGCTACACCTTC.

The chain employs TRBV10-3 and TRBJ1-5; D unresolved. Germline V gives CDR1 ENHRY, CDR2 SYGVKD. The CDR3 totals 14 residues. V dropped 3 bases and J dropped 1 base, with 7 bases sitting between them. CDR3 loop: CAISELTSNQPQHF. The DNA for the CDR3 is TGTGCCATCAGTGAACTTACCAGCAATCAGCCCCAGCATTTT.

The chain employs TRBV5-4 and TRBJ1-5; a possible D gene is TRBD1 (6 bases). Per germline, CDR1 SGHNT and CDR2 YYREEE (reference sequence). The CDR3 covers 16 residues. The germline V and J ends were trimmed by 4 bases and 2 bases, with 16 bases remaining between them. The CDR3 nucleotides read TGTGCCAGCAGCCCTCCGGTAGGGGGGGGCAATCAGCCCCAGCATTTT. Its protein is CASSPPVGGGNQPQHF.

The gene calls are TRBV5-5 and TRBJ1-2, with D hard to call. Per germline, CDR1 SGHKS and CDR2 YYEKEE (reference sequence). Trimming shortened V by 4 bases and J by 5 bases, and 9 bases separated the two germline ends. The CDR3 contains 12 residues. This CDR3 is CASSQSSYGYTF. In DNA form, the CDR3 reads TGTGCCAGCAGCCAGTCGTCATATGGCTACACCTTC.

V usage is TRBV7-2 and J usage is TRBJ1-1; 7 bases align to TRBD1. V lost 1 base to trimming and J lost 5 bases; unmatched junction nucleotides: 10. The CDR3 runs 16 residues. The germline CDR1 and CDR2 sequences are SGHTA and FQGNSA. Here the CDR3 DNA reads TGTGCCAGCAGCTTAGGGGGACAGTGGAGTTTGACTGAAGCTTTCTTT. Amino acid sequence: CASSLGGQWSLTEAFF. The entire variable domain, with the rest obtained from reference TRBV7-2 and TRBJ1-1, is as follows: GAGVSQSPSNKVTEKGKDVELRCDPISGHTALYWYRQSLGQGLEFLIYFQGNSAPDKSGLPSDRFSAERTGGSVSTLTIQRTQQEDSAVYLCASSLGGQWSLTEAFFGQGTRLTVV.

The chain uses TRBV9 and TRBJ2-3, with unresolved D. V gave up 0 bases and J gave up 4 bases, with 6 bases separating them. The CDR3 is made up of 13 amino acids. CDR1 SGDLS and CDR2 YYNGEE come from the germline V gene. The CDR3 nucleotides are TGTGCCAGCAGCGTAGTGTCGTCAGATACGCAGTATTTT. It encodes CASSVVSSDTQYF.

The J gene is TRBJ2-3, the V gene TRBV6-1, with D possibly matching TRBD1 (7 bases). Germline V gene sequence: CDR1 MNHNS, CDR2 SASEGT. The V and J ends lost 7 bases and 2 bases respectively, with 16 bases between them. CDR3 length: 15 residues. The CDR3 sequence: CASMDYRGNTDTQYF. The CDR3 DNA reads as TGTGCCAGCATGGACTACAGGGGAAACACAGATACGCAGTATTTT.

The CDR3 loop is CASSLGNLQEDQYF. The DNA of the CDR3 is TGTGCCAGCAGCTTGGGAAATTTGCAGGAGGACCAGTACTTC. V and J are TRBV5-4 and TRBJ2-5, with D perhaps TRBD2 (5 bases). The germline V gene has CDR1 SGHNT and CDR2 YYREEE (reference sequence). V was clipped by 0 bases and J by 10 bases, with 16 bases between them. The CDR3 loop spans 14 amino acids. Full variable domain (outside the CDR3, taken from reference TRBV5-4 and TRBJ2-5): ETGVTQSPTHLIKTRGQQVTLRCSSQSGHNTVSWYQQALGQGPQFIFQYYREEENGRGNFPPRFSGLQFPNYSSELNVNALELDDSALYLCASSLGNLQEDQYFGPGTRLLVL.

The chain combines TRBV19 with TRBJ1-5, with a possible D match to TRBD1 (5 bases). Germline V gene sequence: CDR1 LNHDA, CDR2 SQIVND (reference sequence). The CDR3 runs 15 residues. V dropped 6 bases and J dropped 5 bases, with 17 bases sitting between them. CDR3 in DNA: TGTGCCAGTAGCGAGACAGCGAGGAATTATCAGCCCCAGCATTTT. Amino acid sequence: CASSETARNYQPQHF.

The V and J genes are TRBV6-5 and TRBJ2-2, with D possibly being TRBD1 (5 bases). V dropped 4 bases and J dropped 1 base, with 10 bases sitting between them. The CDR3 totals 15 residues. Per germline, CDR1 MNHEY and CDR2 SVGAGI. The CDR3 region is CASSSPQGNTGELFF. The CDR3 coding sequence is TGTGCCAGCAGTTCCCCGCAGGGGAACACCGGGGAGCTGTTTTTT.

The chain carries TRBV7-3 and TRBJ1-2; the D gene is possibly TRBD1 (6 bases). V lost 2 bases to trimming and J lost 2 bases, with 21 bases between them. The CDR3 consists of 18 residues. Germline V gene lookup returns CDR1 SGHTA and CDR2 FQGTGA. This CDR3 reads CASSLYPQLPGQNYGYTF. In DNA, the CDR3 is TGTGCCAGCAGCTTATATCCTCAACTCCCCGGACAGAACTATGGCTACACCTTC.

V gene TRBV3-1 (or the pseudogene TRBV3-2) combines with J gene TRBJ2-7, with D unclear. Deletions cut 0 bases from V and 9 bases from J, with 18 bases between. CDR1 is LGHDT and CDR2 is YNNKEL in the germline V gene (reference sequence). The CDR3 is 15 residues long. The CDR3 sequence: CASSQEGSSLAPQYF. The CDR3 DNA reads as TGTGCCAGCAGCCAAGAAGGATCCTCACTGGCGCCGCAGTACTTC.

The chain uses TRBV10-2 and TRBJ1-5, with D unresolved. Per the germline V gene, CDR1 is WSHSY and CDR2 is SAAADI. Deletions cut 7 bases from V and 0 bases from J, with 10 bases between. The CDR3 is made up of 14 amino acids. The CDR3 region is CASNRHHSNQPQHF. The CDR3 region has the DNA TGCGCCAGCAACAGACATCATAGCAATCAGCCCCAGCATTTT.

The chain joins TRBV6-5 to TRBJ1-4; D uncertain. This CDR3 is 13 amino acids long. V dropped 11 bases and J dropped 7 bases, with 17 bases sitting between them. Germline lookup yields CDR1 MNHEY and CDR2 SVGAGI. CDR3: CAGRGPVGEKLFF. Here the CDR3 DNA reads TGTGCCGGTCGGGGTCCGGTGGGTGAAAAACTGTTTTTT.

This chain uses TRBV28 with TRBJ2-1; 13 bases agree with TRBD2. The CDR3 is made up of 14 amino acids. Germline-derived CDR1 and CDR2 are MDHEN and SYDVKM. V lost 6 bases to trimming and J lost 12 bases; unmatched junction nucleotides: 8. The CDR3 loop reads CASSTSGGVIGQFF. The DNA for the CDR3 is TGTGCCAGCAGCACTAGCGGGGGGGTTATAGGGCAGTTCTTC.

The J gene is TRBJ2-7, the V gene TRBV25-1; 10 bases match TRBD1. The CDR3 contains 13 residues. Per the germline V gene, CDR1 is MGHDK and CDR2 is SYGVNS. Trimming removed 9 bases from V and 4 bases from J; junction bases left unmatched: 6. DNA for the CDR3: TGTGCCAGGGGACGGGACAGGGGTTACGAGCAGTACTTC. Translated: CARGRDRGYEQYF.